The source of this T cell receptor beta chain is a study of T cell responses to AZD1222 COVID-19 vaccine. The data were produced by immunoSEQ multiplex PCR, yet TCRdb's version contains in-frame clones alone and is incomplete. The table has around 100,000 clones, roughly 84% seen once. J lost 0 bases, V lost 7 bases, and 5 bases had no gene match. This CDR3 spans 14 amino acids. CDR1 and CDR2 (germline): MNHEY, SMNVEV (reference sequence). The rearrangement uses TRBV27 and TRBJ2-7, with 8 bases aligning to TRBD2. Sample: peripheral blood, taken on day 0 of AZD1222 vaccination. The TCR originated in an adult in good health. In nucleotides, the CDR3 is TGTGCCAGCACCCCGGGAGGGAGCTCCTACGAGCAGTACTTC. Protein: CASTPGGSSYEQYF.